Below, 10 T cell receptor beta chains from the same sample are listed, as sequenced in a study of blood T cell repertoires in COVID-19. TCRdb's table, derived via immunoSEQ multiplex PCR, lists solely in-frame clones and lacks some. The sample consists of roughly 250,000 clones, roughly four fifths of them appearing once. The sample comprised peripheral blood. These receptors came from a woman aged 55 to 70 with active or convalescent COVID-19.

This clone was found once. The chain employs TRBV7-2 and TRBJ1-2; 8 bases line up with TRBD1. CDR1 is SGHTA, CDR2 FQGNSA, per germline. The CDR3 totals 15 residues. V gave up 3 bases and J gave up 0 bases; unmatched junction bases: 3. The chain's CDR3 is CASSLDRVANYGYTF. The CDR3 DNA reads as TGTGCCAGCAGCTTGGACAGGGTCGCTAACTATGGCTACACCTTC.

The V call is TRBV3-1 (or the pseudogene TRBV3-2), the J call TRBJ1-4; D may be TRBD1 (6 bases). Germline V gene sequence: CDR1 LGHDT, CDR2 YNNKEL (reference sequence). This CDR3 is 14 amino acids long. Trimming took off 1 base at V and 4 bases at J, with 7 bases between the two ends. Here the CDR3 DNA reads TGTGCCAGCAGCCAAGGGACAGTTAATGAAAAACTGTTTTTT. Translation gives CASSQGTVNEKLFF.

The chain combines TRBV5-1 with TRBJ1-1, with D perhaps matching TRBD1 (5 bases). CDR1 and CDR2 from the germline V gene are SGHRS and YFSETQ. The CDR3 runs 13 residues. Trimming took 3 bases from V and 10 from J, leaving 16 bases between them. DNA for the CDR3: TGCGCCAGCAGCTCTGACTTTTCAGGGTTAGCTTTCTTT. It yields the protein CASSSDFSGLAFF.

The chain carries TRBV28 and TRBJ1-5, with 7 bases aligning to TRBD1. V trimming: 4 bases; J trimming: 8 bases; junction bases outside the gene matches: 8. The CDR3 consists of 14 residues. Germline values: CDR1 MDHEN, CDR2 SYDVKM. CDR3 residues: CASSWPGGGKPQHF. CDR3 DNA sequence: TGTGCCAGCAGTTGGCCAGGGGGTGGGAAGCCCCAGCATTTT.

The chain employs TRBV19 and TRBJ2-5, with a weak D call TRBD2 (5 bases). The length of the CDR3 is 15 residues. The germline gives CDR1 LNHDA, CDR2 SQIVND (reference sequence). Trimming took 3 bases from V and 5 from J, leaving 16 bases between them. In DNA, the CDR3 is TGTGCCAGTAGTATTGTTTCCACACCGGGGGAGACCCAGTACTTC. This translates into CASSIVSTPGETQYF.

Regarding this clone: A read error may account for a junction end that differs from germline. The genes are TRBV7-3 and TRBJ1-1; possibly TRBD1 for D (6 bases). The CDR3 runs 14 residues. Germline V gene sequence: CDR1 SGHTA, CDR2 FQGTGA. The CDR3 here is CASSPRGMKTEAFF. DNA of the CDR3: TGTGCCAGCAGCCCGAGGGGGATGAAGACTGAAGCTTTCTTT. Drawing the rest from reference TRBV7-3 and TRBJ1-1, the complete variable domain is GAGVSQTPSNKVTEKGKYVELRCDPISGHTALYWYRQSLGQGPEFLIYFQGTGAADDSGLPNDRFFAVRPEGSVSTLKIQRTERGDSAVYLCASSPRGMKTEAFFGQGTRLTVV.

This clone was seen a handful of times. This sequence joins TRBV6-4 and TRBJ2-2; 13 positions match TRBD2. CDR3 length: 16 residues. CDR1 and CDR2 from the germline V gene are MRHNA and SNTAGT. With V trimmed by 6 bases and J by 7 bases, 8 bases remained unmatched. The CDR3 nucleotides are TGTGCCAGCAGCCTCACTAGCGGGGGGGCGGTCGGGGAGCTGTTTTTT. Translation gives CASSLTSGGAVGELFF.

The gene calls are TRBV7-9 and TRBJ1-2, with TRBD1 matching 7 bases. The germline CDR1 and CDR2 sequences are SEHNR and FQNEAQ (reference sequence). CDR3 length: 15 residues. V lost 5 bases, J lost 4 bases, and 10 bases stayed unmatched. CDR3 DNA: TGTGCCAGCAGCCCGCAGGGGGGACGAGGCTATGGCTACACCTTC. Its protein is CASSPQGGRGYGYTF.

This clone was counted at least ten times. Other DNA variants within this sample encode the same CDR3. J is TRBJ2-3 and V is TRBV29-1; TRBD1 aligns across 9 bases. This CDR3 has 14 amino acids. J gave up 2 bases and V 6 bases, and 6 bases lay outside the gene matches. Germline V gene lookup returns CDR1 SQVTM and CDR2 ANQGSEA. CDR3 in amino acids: CSVEGQGYTDTQYF. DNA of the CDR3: TGCAGCGTGGAGGGACAGGGCTACACAGATACGCAGTATTTT.

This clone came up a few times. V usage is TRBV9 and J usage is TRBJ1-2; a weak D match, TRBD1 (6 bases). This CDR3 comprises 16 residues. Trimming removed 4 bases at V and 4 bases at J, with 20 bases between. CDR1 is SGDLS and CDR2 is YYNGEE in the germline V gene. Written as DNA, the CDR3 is TGTGCCAGCAGCCCCAAGTGGCAGGGGAAAGGCTATGGCTACACCTTC. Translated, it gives CASSPKWQGKGYGYTF.